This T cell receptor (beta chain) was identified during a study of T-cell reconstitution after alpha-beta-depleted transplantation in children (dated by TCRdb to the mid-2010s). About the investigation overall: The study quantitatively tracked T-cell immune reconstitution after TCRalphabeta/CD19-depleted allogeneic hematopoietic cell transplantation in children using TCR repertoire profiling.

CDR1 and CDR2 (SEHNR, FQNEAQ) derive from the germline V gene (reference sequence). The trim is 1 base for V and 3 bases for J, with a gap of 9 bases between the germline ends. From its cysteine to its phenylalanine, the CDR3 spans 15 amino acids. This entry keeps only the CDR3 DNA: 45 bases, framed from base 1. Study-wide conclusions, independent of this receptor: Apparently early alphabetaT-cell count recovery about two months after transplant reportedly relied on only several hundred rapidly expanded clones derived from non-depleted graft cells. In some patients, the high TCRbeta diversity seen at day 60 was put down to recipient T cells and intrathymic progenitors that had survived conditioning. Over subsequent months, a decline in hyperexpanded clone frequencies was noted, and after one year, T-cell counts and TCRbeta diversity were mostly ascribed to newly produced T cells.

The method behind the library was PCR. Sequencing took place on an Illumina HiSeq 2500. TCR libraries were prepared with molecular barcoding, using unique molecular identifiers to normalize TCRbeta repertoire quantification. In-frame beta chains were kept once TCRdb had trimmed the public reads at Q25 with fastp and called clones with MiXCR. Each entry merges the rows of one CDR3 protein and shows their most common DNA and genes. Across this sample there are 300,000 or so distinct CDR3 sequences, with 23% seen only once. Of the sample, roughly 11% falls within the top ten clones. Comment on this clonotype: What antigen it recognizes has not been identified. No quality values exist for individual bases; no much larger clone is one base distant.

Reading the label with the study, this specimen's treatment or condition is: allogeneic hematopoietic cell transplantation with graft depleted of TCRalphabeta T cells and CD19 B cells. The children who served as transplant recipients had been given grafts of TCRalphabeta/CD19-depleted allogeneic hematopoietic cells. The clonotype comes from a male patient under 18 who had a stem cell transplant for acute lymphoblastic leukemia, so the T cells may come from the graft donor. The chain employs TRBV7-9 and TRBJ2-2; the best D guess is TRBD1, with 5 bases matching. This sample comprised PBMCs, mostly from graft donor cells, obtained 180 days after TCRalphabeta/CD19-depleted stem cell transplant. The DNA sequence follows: TGTGCCAGCAGCTTAGTTCCCAGGGACACCGGGGAGCTGTTTTTT. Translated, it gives CASSLVPRDTGELFF.